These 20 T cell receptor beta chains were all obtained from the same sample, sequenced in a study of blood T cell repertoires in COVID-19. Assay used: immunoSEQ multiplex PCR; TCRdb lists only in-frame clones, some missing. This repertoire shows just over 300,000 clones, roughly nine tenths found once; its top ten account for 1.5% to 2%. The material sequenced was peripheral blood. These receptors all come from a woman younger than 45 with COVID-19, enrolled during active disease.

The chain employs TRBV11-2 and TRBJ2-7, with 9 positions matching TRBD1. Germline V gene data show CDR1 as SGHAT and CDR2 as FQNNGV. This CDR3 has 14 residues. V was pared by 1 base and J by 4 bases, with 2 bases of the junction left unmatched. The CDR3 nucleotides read TGTGCCAGCAGCTTAGGCGGGACAGGGTACGAGCAGTACGTC. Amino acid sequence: CASSLGGTGYEQYV.

The CDR3, as DNA: TGTGCCAGTAGGGGACAGGGGGCAATTAACACCGGGGAGCTGTTTTTT. The encoded protein is CASRGQGAINTGELFF. This chain connects TRBV2 to TRBJ2-2; TRBD1 matches 12 bases. Germline trimming cut 9 bases from V and 2 bases from J; bases unmatched to any gene: 7. Germline V gene data show CDR1 as SNHLY and CDR2 as FYNNEI. CDR3 length: 16 residues.

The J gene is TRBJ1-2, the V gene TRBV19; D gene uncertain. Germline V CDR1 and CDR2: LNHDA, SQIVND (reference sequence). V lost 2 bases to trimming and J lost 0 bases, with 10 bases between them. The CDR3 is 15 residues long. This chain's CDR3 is CASSISWSSNYGYTF. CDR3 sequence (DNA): TGTGCCAGTAGTATATCGTGGAGTTCTAACTATGGCTACACCTTC.

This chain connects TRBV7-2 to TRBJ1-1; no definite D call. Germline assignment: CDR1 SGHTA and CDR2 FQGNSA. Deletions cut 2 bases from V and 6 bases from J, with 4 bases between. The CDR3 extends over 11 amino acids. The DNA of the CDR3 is TGTGCCAGCAGCTTAAGCCCTGAAGCTTTCTTT. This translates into CASSLSPEAFF.

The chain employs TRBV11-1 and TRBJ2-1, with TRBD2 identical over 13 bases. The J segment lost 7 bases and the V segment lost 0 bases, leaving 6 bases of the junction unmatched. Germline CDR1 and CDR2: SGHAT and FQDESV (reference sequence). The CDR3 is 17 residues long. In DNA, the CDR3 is TGTGCCAGCAGCTTAGCCCTACTAGCGGGGGGGCGTAATGAGCAGTTCTTC. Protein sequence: CASSLALLAGGRNEQFF.

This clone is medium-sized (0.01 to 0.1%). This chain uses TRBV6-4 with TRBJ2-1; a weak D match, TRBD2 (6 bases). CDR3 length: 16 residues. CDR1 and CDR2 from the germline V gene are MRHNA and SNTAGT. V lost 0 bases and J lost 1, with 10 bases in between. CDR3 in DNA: TGTGCCAGCAGTGACTCAGCAAGCGGGTCCTACAATGAGCAGTTCTTC. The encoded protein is CASSDSASGSYNEQFF.

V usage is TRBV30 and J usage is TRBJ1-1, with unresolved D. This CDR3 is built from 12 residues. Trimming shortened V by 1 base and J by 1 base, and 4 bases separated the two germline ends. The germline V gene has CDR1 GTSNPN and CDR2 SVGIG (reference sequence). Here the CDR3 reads CAWSDRNTEAFF. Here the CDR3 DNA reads TGTGCCTGGAGTGACAGGAACACTGAAGCTTTCTTT.

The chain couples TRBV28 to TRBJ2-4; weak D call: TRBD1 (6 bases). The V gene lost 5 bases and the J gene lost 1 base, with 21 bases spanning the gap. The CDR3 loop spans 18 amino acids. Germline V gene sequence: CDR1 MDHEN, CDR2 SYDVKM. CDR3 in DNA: TGTGCCAGCAGTCCCGGGACAATGGGGCTTGTGGCCAAAAACATTCAGTACTTC. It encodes CASSPGTMGLVAKNIQYF.

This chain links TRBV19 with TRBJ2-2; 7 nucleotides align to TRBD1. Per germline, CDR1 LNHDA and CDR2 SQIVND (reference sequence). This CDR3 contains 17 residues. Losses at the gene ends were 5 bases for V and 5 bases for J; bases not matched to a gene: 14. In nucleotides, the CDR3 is TGTGCCAGTAGTGGCGCCGGGACAGCCAAGGGGACCGGGGAGCTGTTTTTT. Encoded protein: CASSGAGTAKGTGELFF.

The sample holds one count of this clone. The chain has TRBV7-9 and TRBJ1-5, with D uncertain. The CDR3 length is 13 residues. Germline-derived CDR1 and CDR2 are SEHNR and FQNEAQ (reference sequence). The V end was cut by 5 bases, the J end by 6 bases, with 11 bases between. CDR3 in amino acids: CASSPSGSQPQHF. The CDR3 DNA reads TGTGCCAGCAGCCCCTCTGGGAGTCAGCCCCAGCATTTT.

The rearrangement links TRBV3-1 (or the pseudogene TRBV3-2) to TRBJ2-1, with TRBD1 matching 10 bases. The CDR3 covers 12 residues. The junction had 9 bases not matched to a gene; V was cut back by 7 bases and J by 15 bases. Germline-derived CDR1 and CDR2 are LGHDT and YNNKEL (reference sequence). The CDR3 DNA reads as TGTGCCAGCACTCCTGGGACAGGGGTTCTGTTCTTC. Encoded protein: CASTPGTGVLFF.

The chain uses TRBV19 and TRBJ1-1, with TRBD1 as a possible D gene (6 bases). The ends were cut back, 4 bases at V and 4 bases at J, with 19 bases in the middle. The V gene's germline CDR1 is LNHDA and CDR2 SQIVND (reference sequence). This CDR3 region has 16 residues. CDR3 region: CASSSPPGHSTTEAFF. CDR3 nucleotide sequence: TGTGCCAGTAGTAGTCCACCGGGACACAGCACCACTGAAGCTTTCTTT.

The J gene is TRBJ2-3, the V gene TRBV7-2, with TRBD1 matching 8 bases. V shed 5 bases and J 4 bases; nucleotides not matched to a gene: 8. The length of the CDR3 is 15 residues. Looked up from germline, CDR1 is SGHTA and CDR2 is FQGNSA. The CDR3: CASSLRQGLADTQYF. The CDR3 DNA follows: TGTGCCAGCAGCCTGAGACAGGGGCTGGCAGATACGCAGTATTTT.

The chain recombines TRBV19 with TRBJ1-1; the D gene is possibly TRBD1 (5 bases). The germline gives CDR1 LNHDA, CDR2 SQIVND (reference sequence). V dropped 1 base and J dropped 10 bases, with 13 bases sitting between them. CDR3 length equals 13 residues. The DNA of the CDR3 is TGTGCCAGTAGTATAGTACCAGGGTCGGTAGCTTTCTTT. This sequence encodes CASSIVPGSVAFF.

The CDR3 sequence is CASSVRGYNEQFF. The CDR3 nucleotides read TGTGCCAGCAGTGTACGGGGGTACAATGAGCAGTTCTTC. The J gene is TRBJ2-1, the V gene TRBV6-2 or TRBV6-3, with D possibly matching TRBD2 (6 bases). Germline CDR1 MNHEY, CDR2 SVGEGT. V was cut by 5 bases and J by 4 bases, with 9 bases left in between. This CDR3 region has 13 residues.

The CDR3 coding sequence is TGTGCCAGCAGCGTGGAGCCTTTCAACAATGAGCAGTTCTTC. It is translated as CASSVEPFNNEQFF. The rearrangement joins TRBV7-2 to TRBJ2-1; D uncertain. The CDR3 loop spans 14 amino acids. Germline V gene sequence: CDR1 SGHTA, CDR2 FQGNSA. V lost 5 bases to trimming and J lost 5 bases, with 13 bases between them.

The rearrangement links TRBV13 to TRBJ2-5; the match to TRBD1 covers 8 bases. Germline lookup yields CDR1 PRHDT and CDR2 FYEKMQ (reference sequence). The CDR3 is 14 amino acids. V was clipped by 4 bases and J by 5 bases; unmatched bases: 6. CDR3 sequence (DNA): TGTGCCAGCAGCTGGACAGGGCTCCGGGAGACCCAGTACTTC. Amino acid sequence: CASSWTGLRETQYF.

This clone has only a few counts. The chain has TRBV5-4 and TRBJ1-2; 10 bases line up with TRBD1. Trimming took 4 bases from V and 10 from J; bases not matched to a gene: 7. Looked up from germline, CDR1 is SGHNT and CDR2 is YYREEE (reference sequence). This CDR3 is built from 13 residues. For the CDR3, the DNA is TGTGCCAGCAGCCCCAGGACAGGGGGTTTCTACACCTTC. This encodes CASSPRTGGFYTF.

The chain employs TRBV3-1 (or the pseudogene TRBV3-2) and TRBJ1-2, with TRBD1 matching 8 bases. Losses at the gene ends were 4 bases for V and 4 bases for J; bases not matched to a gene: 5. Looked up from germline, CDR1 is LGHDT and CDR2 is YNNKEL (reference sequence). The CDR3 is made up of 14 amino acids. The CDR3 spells CASSRQGIFYGYTF. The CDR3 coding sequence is TGTGCCAGCAGCCGACAGGGGATCTTCTATGGCTACACCTTC.

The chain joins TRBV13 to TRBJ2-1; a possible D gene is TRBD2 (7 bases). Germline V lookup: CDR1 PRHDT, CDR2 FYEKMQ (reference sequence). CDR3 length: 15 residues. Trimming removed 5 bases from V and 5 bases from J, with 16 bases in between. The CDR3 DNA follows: TGTGCCAGCAGCGGACCGAGGGGGGGGCACAATGAGCAGTTCTTC. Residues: CASSGPRGGHNEQFF. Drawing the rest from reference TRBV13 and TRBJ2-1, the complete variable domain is AAGVIQSPRHLIKEKRETATLKCYPIPRHDTVYWYQQGPGQDPQFLISFYEKMQSDKGSIPDRFSAQQFSDYHSELNMSSLELGDSALYFCASSGPRGGHNEQFFGPGTRLTVL.